Each of the 30 T cell receptor beta chains below was sequenced from the same sample in a study of early T cells in non-severe SARS-CoV-2 infection. Using its own MiXCR run on the 5' RACE reads, TCRdb lists one record per CDR3 protein. The sample includes about 60,000 distinct CDR3 sequences, around 6% seen only once; the top ten take 6.8%. Sequenced sample: whole blood. These receptor sequences come from an adult who was a healthcare worker with PCR-confirmed SARS-CoV-2 infection or an uninfected control (not recorded which).

This clonotype was observed many times. The rearrangement links TRBV20-1 to TRBJ1-3; D remains ambiguous. Deletions cut 3 bases from V and 0 bases from J, with 6 bases between. Germline loops: CDR1 DFQATT, CDR2 SNEGSKA (reference sequence). This CDR3 has 13 amino acids. The CDR3 is CSASGDSGNTIYF. In DNA form, the CDR3 reads TGCAGTGCTAGTGGGGACTCTGGAAACACCATATATTTT.

The rearrangement uses TRBV20-1 and TRBJ1-5; D not certain. The CDR3 is made up of 13 amino acids. Looked up from germline, CDR1 is DFQATT and CDR2 is SNEGSKA (reference sequence). With 4 bases removed from V and 11 bases from J, the gap between germline ends came to 18 bases. The CDR3 reads CSATGRGFQAQHF. DNA of the CDR3: TGCAGTGCTACTGGACGGGGATTTCAAGCCCAGCATTTT.

Many counts were recorded for this clonotype. This chain uses TRBV9 with TRBJ2-7, with 7 bases lining up with TRBD2. This CDR3 has 14 residues. Germline lookup yields CDR1 SGDLS and CDR2 YYNGEE. With V trimmed by 3 bases and J by 1 base, 4 bases remained unmatched. The DNA of the CDR3 is TGTGCCAGCAGCGAGGGAGGGAGTTCCTACGAGCAGTACTTC. Amino acids: CASSEGGSSYEQYF.

This clonotype was found a few times. V and J are TRBV7-9 and TRBJ2-2; no definite D call. This CDR3 is built from 14 residues. V lost 1 base and J lost 4, with 7 bases in between. Germline CDR1 is SEHNR and CDR2 is FQNEAQ (reference sequence). The CDR3 loop reads CASSLGDFTGELFF. In nucleotides, the CDR3 is TGTGCCAGCAGCTTAGGCGACTTCACCGGGGAGCTGTTTTTT.

This clonotype was found many times. The germline gene is not matched at one end of the junction; a read error may be the cause. J is TRBJ1-6 and V is TRBV12-3 or TRBV12-4, with 9 bases lining up with TRBD1. The CDR3 consists of 15 residues. The CDR3 loop reads CASSRDRAASSPLHF. The DNA of the CDR3 is TGTGCCAGCAGTCGGGACAGGGCCGCGAGTTCACCCCTCCATTTT.

Remarks on this clonotype: Relative to the germline gene, one junction end is altered; a read error may explain this. The rearrangement joins TRBV5-1 to TRBJ2-2; a possible D gene is TRBD2 (5 bases). The CDR3 sequence is 15 residues long. CDR1 is SGHRS and CDR2 is YFSETQ in the germline V gene. CDR3 in amino acids: CASSLGAGYSGEQFF. Written as DNA, the CDR3 is TGCGCCAGCAGCTTGGGGGCAGGATACTCCGGGGAGCAGTTTTTT.

This clonotype has a count of ten or more. This chain connects TRBV10-2 to TRBJ2-7, with D perhaps matching TRBD1 or TRBD2 (5 bases each). CDR1 and CDR2 from the germline V gene are WSHSY and SAAADI. This CDR3 contains 15 residues. Trimming left V 4 bases short and J 2 bases short, with 15 bases between. The CDR3 protein is CASSGPGAGAYEQYF. CDR3 nucleotide sequence: TGCGCCAGCAGTGGGCCCGGGGCAGGAGCCTACGAGCAGTACTTC.

This clonotype was recorded at least ten times. The V call is TRBV3-1, the J call TRBJ2-7, with D unresolved. The V and J ends lost 1 base and 4 bases respectively, with 5 bases between them. The V gene's germline CDR1 is LGHDT and CDR2 YNNKEL (reference sequence). This CDR3 contains 12 residues. As DNA, the CDR3 is TGTGCCAGCAGCCAAGGGCCTTACGAGCAGTACTTC. Translation: CASSQGPYEQYF.

This clonotype was observed at least ten times. The chain carries TRBV10-3 and TRBJ1-5; TRBD1 is a possible D gene (5 bases). V was trimmed by 4 bases and J by 2 bases, leaving 9 bases between them. The germline V gene encodes CDR1 ENHRY and CDR2 SYGVKD. This CDR3 is built from 14 residues. The CDR3 nucleotides read TGTGCCATCAGTGGGGGCTTGGGCAATCAGCCCCAGCATTTT. Its translation is CAISGGLGNQPQHF.

This clonotype appeared a few times. This chain links TRBV7-8 with TRBJ1-5, with D tentatively TRBD1 (5 bases). Germline CDR1 reads SGHVS; CDR2 reads FQNEAQ. The CDR3 consists of 15 residues. V lost 3 bases and J lost 6, with 15 bases in between. The CDR3 DNA is TGTGCCAGCAGCTTTGGCAGGGTTCCCGGTCAGCCCCAGCATTTT. Its protein product is CASSFGRVPGQPQHF.

The chain links TRBV19 to TRBJ2-2, with TRBD1 matching 10 bases. The CDR3 runs 16 residues. The germline V gene encodes CDR1 LNHDA and CDR2 SQIVND (reference sequence). The trim removed 3 bases at V and 7 bases at J, leaving 8 bases unmatched. CDR3 region: CASSIRGTGVVGELFF. Written as DNA, the CDR3 is TGTGCCAGTAGTATTCGCGGGACAGGGGTAGTCGGGGAGCTGTTTTTT.

This clonotype was recorded many times. The V gene is TRBV12-3 or TRBV12-4, the J gene TRBJ2-1; D may be TRBD1 (5 bases). This CDR3 is built from 13 residues. Trimming stripped 2 bases from V and 5 bases from J, with 7 bases between. The CDR3 bases are TGTGCCAGCAGTTTATTCAGGGACAATGAGCAGTTCTTC. It codes for CASSLFRDNEQFF.

As for this clonotype: A much larger clonotype is one base distant, so this may be a read error. The V gene is TRBV11-3, the J gene TRBJ2-2; maybe TRBD2 (6 bases). The CDR3 runs to 16 residues. The ends were cut back, 5 bases at V and 6 bases at J, with 19 bases in the middle. Germline lookup yields CDR1 SGHNT and CDR2 YENEEA. CDR3 DNA sequence: TGTGCCAGCAGCGCCCGGGACTTGTATTCTCCCGGGGAGCTGTTTTTT. Translation gives CASSARDLYSPGELFF.

This clonotype was seen repeatedly, ten times or more. This sequence joins TRBV6-2 or TRBV6-3 and TRBJ2-7; 8 bases are a match to TRBD2. Germline lookup yields CDR1 MNHEY and CDR2 SVGEGT. The CDR3 is made up of 14 amino acids. Trimming cost V 5 bases and J 4 bases; bases outside gene matches: 7. The CDR3 is CASSEAGALYEQYF. CDR3 nucleotide sequence: TGTGCCAGCAGTGAAGCGGGGGCACTATACGAGCAGTACTTC.

This clonotype was counted between two and nine times. CDR3 protein: CASSSYRTSGPAGSYNEQFF. As DNA, the CDR3 is TGTGCCAGCAGTTCCTACCGGACTAGCGGGCCGGCAGGATCCTACAATGAGCAGTTCTTC. This chain joins TRBV12-3 or TRBV12-4 and TRBJ2-1; 11 bases are a match to TRBD2. With V trimmed by 4 bases and J by 1 base, 15 bases remained unmatched. CDR3 length equals 20 residues.

This chain joins TRBV7-3 and TRBJ2-3, with D perhaps being TRBD1 or TRBD2 (6 bases each). V dropped 3 bases and J dropped 6 bases, with 10 bases sitting between them. Looked up from germline, CDR1 is SGHTA and CDR2 is FQGTGA. CDR3 length: 13 residues. The CDR3 reads CASSFGGRDTQYF. Written as DNA, the CDR3 is TGTGCCAGCAGCTTCGGGGGCCGGGATACGCAGTATTTT.

This clonotype was seen ten or more times. This chain links TRBV7-2 with TRBJ1-1; TRBD1 is a possible D gene (5 bases). V was cut by 4 bases and J by 0 bases, with 12 bases left in between. CDR1 is SGHTA and CDR2 is FQGNSA in the germline V gene. The CDR3 is made up of 15 amino acids. The CDR3 loop reads CASSSLGVMNTEAFF. The CDR3 bases are TGTGCCAGCAGCTCCCTAGGGGTAATGAACACTGAAGCTTTCTTT. Complete variable domain (other parts from reference TRBV7-2 and TRBJ1-1): GAGVSQSPSNKVTEKGKDVELRCDPISGHTALYWYRQSLGQGLEFLIYFQGNSAPDKSGLPSDRFSAERTGGSVSTLTIQRTQQEDSAVYLCASSSLGVMNTEAFFGQGTRLTVV.

V is TRBV20-1 and J is TRBJ2-3; 11 bases align to TRBD2. After removal of 3 bases from V and 1 base from J, the junction contained 12 bases not matched to a gene. The length of the CDR3 is 18 residues. Germline V gene lookup returns CDR1 DFQATT and CDR2 SNEGSKA (reference sequence). The chain's CDR3 is CSASSTPTSGIGTDTQYF. CDR3 DNA sequence: TGCAGTGCTAGTTCCACTCCGACTAGCGGGATCGGCACAGATACGCAGTATTTT.

A few counts support this clonotype. The V and J genes are TRBV5-6 and TRBJ2-2; a weak D match, TRBD1 (6 bases). The CDR3 length is 15 residues. Trimming left V 4 bases short and J 2 bases short, with 12 bases between. The germline CDR1 and CDR2 sequences are SGHDT and YYEEEE. CDR3 residues: CASSVGTPNTGELFF. The CDR3 DNA reads TGTGCCAGCAGCGTCGGGACACCTAACACCGGGGAGCTGTTTTTT.

This clonotype occurred many times. The J gene is TRBJ2-3, the V gene TRBV4-3; no clear D. V shed 0 bases and J shed 1 base, with 8 bases lying between them. In germline, CDR1 is LGHNA, CDR2 YSLEER. This CDR3 spans 15 amino acids. The CDR3 DNA is TGCGCCAGCAGCCAAGAGGCTATCCGCACAGATACGCAGTATTTT. Its protein is CASSQEAIRTDTQYF.

At least ten counts were recorded for this clonotype. The CDR3 reads CSARDRGAQKAFF. The CDR3, as DNA: TGCAGTGCTAGAGATCGGGGCGCCCAAAAAGCTTTCTTT. The chain combines TRBV20-1 with TRBJ1-1, with a tentative D call TRBD1 (5 bases). The CDR3 extends over 13 amino acids. V lost 0 bases and J 9 bases, leaving 14 bases between the germline ends. Germline values: CDR1 DFQATT, CDR2 SNEGSKA (reference sequence).

The chain links TRBV5-1 to TRBJ2-2; TRBD2 aligns across 11 bases. CDR3 length equals 15 residues. Germline-derived CDR1 and CDR2 are SGHRS and YFSETQ. V was clipped by 4 bases and J by 6 bases; unmatched bases: 5. The CDR3 here is CASSLSGGAAGELFF. The CDR3 DNA is TGCGCCAGCAGCCTTAGCGGGGGGGCTGCCGGGGAGCTGTTTTTT. Full variable domain (outside the CDR3, taken from reference TRBV5-1 and TRBJ2-2): KAGVTQTPRYLIKTRGQQVTLSCSPISGHRSVSWYQQTPGQGLQFLFEYFSETQRNKGNFPGRFSGRQFSNSRSEMNVSTLELGDSALYLCASSLSGGAAGELFFGEGSRLTVL.

This clonotype was seen a few times. The V and J genes are TRBV7-6 and TRBJ1-1, with D possibly being TRBD1 (5 bases). The CDR3 consists of 16 residues. The germline V gene encodes CDR1 SGHVS and CDR2 FNYEAQ. Trimming shortened V by 2 bases and J by 3 bases, and 16 bases separated the two germline ends. The CDR3 bases are TGTGCCAGCAGCTTAACGGCAGGGTTTAGTCACACTGAAGCTTTCTTT. Its translation is CASSLTAGFSHTEAFF.

Note on this clonotype: One base away lies a much larger clone, so this may be a sequencing read error. The rearrangement joins TRBV11-2 to TRBJ2-1; D not resolved. V lost 2 bases to trimming and J lost 6 bases, with 5 bases between them. Germline V gene sequence: CDR1 SGHAT, CDR2 FQNNGV. CDR3 length equals 12 residues. The CDR3 protein is CASSLTSNEQFF. The CDR3 DNA is TGTGCCAGCAGCTTAACGAGCAATGAGCAGTTCTTC.

This clonotype was counted a few times. The V gene is TRBV7-9, the J gene TRBJ1-4, with 10 positions matching TRBD1. V was pared by 10 bases and J by 0 bases, with 8 bases of the junction left unmatched. Germline values: CDR1 SEHNR, CDR2 FQNEAQ (reference sequence). The CDR3 has 16 amino acids. CDR3 DNA sequence: TGTGCCACCTCCGGGACAGGGGATGCAACTAATGAAAAACTGTTTTTT. It encodes CATSGTGDATNEKLFF.

This clonotype has a count of ten or more. V usage is TRBV5-1 and J usage is TRBJ1-3, with TRBD1 matching 9 bases. After removal of 3 bases from V and 0 bases from J, the junction contained 7 bases not matched to a gene. CDR1 is SGHRS, CDR2 YFSETQ, per germline. The CDR3 is 17 residues long. In DNA, the CDR3 is TGCGCCAGCAGCTCAGGATGGGACAGGGACTCTGGAAACACCATATATTTT. Amino acid sequence: CASSSGWDRDSGNTIYF. Full variable domain (missing parts from reference TRBV5-1 and TRBJ1-3): KAGVTQTPRYLIKTRGQQVTLSCSPISGHRSVSWYQQTPGQGLQFLFEYFSETQRNKGNFPGRFSGRQFSNSRSEMNVSTLELGDSALYLCASSSGWDRDSGNTIYFGEGSWLTVV.

This clonotype was recorded many times. CDR3 nucleotides: TGTGCCAGCAGTTCGAACACTGAAGCTTTCTTT. As protein: CASSSNTEAFF. This chain connects TRBV6-5 to TRBJ1-1; the D is unclear. CDR3 length: 11 amino acids. The germline V gene has CDR1 MNHEY and CDR2 SVGAGI. Trimming removed 4 bases at V and 1 base at J, with 1 base between.

The table lists this clonotype with a few counts. The chain links TRBV2 to TRBJ2-6, with 7 bases fitting TRBD1. V lost 5 bases and J lost 4; bases outside the gene matches: 8. The CDR3 sequence is 16 residues long. The germline V gene has CDR1 SNHLY and CDR2 FYNNEI. DNA for the CDR3: TGTGCCAGCAGTTGGGACAGTGAGGTCGGGGCCAACGTCCTGACTTTC. Protein: CASSWDSEVGANVLTF.

This clonotype was found many times. V usage is TRBV20-1 and J usage is TRBJ2-1; TRBD2 agrees at 11 bases. This CDR3 is built from 17 residues. Germline V gives CDR1 DFQATT, CDR2 SNEGSKA (reference sequence). Losses at the gene ends were 0 bases for V and 2 bases for J; bases not matched to a gene: 6. CDR3 protein: CSARDLASGGPYNEQFF. The CDR3 coding sequence is TGCAGTGCTAGAGATTTGGCTAGCGGGGGGCCCTACAATGAGCAGTTCTTC.

Ten or more counts support this clonotype. The rearrangement links TRBV19 to TRBJ2-2; D not resolved. Per germline, CDR1 LNHDA and CDR2 SQIVND (reference sequence). The V end was cut by 4 bases, the J end by 3 bases, with 9 bases between. CDR3 length equals 14 residues. In DNA, the CDR3 is TGTGCCAGTAGTAACGGGTTGGACACCGGGGAGCTGTTTTTT. It encodes CASSNGLDTGELFF. Using reference TRBV19 and TRBJ2-2 for the parts outside the CDR3, the full variable domain is DGGITQSPKYLFRKEGQNVTLSCEQNLNHDAMYWYRQDPGQGLRLIYYSQIVNDFQKGDIAEGYSVSREKKESFPLTVTSAQKNPTAFYLCASSNGLDTGELFFGEGSRLTVL.